This entry describes one T cell receptor beta chain. Which antigen it targets is not known. Qualities for individual bases were not recorded, and no much larger clone is one base off. The data originate from a study of blood T cell repertoires in COVID-19 (dated by TCRdb to about 2020). Broadly, across the study: Collaborator samples came from the United States, Italy and Spain and covered acute and convalescent phases of COVID-19. The material from the prospective study consisted of cDNA or gDNA derived from T cells, B-cell-depleted T cells, or PBMCs. The dataset comprised deeply sampled blood TCRbeta repertoires from subjects exposed to, actively infected with, or recovered from COVID-19. The repertoires were made available in a free public database intended to serve as a resource for research on the immune response to SARS-CoV-2. The samples were drawn from the first 160 participants of the ongoing ImmuneRACE study and from about 1,200 subjects provided by 6 global collaborators. A de-identified subject ID, COVID-19 status, age in years and sex were almost always included in the sample metadata. Where HLA class I and class II types were available, the types were taken from metadata supplied by the sample provider, not from assay-based typing.

On the study overall, not on this receptor specifically: The amount of clinical and demographic metadata varied by source and participant and was provided uncurated.

TCRbeta CDR3 regions were amplified from genomic DNA using the immunoSEQ Assay, a bias-controlled multiplex PCR. The authors processed their data as follows. Within the assay, amplification of reference gene primers was used to estimate how many nucleated cells each sample contained. To quantify the absolute abundance of each unique TCRbeta CDR3 rearrangement, sequence reads were collapsed and filtered. For each sample, productive Simpson clonality was calculated as the square root of Simpson's diversity index over productive rearrangements. The clones in this table, taken by TCRdb from immuneACCESS, are in-frame only. Not every clone is retained; where verified, under half of the shortfall comes from an unresolved V gene, and the cause of the rest is unknown. From that table come the V and J calls and clone size; the DNA was used to work out D and trimming. This sample is represented by some 150,000 clones; around 91% of them were singletons. The ten largest clonotypes hold approximately 3% of the sample.

The collaborating institutions used their own protocols to collect whole blood in K2EDTA tubes. For TCRbeta analysis, collaborators shipped samples as frozen whole blood, isolated PBMCs, or DNA extracted from either of those sample types. V is reduced by 5 bases and J by 7 bases, leaving a spacing of 18 bases between them. The CDR3 measures 15 amino acids from cysteine to phenylalanine. Only CDR3 DNA is held: 45 bases, read in frame from base 1. From a lookup of the germline V gene, CDR1 and CDR2 are SGHAT and FQNNGV. The rearrangement combines TRBV11-2 with TRBJ2-1; TRBD2 could be the D gene, as 6 bases match. The clonotype originates from a woman in her sixties or seventies with active COVID-19. Sequencing input: peripheral blood. The CDR3 here reads CASSAGRGAGNEQFF. Here is the DNA: TGTGCCAGCAGCGCGGGACGCGGGGCCGGGAATGAGCAGTTCTTC.